The rows below give T cell receptor beta chains drawn from one sample of a study of CD8 T cells in ankylosing spondylitis. TCRdb re-called the 5' RACE reads with MiXCR, one entry per CDR3 protein. The table shows roughly 370,000 distinct CDR3 sequences, with about 22% occurring only once. The sample comprised blood, either unsorted or a sorted T cell fraction (not recorded which). Receptors originate from a male donor with ankylosing spondylitis. Each CDR3 is given with its conserved first and last residue. A D gene is named only where the DNA matches it firmly. For some rows the clone size is stated as once, few or many, or as a class when expanded; others skip it.

clone size	V gene	D gene	CDR3 length	J gene	CDR3 protein
many	TRBV7-3	NA	15	TRBJ1-2	CASSAGHGNNYGYTF
NA	TRBV18	NA	15	TRBJ1-3	CASSPRTDSGNTIYF
NA	TRBV4-3	NA	16	TRBJ2-1	CASSQGGAGSYNEQFF
many	TRBV12-3/TRBV12-4	TRBD2	20	TRBJ2-2	CASSFPSPSGRTTNTGELFF
NA	TRBV7-2	NA	15	TRBJ1-4	CASSLRQTLNEKLFF
NA	TRBV12-3/TRBV12-4	NA	14	TRBJ2-5	CASLDSQPAETQYF
few	TRBV12-3/TRBV12-4	NA	14	TRBJ1-5	CASTISRARQPQHF
NA	TRBV4-3	TRBD1	17	TRBJ2-3	CASSQGDRDGVTDTQYF
NA	TRBV6-4	NA	13	TRBJ2-2	CASSELPAGELFF
NA	TRBV5-4	TRBD2	13	TRBJ2-1	CASSPGGRASRFF
many	TRBV18	NA	13	TRBJ1-5	CASSPGSNQPQHF
few	TRBV29-1	NA	12	TRBJ1-5	CSAAGPNQPQHF
few	TRBV4-1	TRBD2	18	TRBJ2-3	CASSQDPGTSGSTDTQYF
few	TRBV7-9	NA	16	TRBJ1-4	CASSLGGQTTNEKLFF
NA	TRBV27	NA	15	TRBJ2-7	CASSPLGTRSYEQYF
few	TRBV7-2	NA	13	TRBJ2-5	CASSSPTAWTQYF
few	TRBV18	NA	14	TRBJ2-7	CASSPPTRTYEQYF
NA	TRBV6-1	NA	17	TRBJ2-5	CASSKTSAAPGQETQYF
few	TRBV29-1	TRBD2	13	TRBJ2-1	CSSRLAVYNEQFF
NA	TRBV6-2/TRBV6-3	NA	15	TRBJ2-7	CASSYGDSRPTEQYF
few	TRBV12-3/TRBV12-4	NA	15	TRBJ1-4	CASSLVRGPNEKLFF
NA	TRBV10-3	NA	16	TRBJ1-5	CAISEDKQGPYQPQHF
NA	TRBV7-3	NA	14	TRBJ2-1	CASSLGLIENEQFF
NA	TRBV5-1	TRBD2	16	TRBJ2-5	CASSLRLAGVGKTQYF
few	TRBV7-9	NA	16	TRBJ1-1	CASSSLGDPENSEAFF
few	TRBV4-2	NA	13	TRBJ2-6	CASSQAGANVLTF
NA	TRBV12-3/TRBV12-4	TRBD1	14	TRBJ1-1	CASSKQGGNTEAFF
NA	TRBV6-5	NA	15	TRBJ2-5	CASSYSRARGETQYF
NA	TRBV6-1	TRBD2	15	TRBJ2-7	CASSRGTSGRGEQYF
NA	TRBV27	TRBD1	13	TRBJ1-2	CASSSGTGGGYTF
NA	TRBV5-1	NA	14	TRBJ2-1	CASSLDTAYNEQFF
many	TRBV20-1	TRBD2	17	TRBJ2-1	CSARDHLAGGVWNEQFF
few	TRBV20-1	TRBD1	16	TRBJ2-2	CSARNPTGPNTGELFF
NA	TRBV12-3/TRBV12-4	NA	13	TRBJ2-3	CATGGLDRDTQYF
many	TRBV7-9	TRBD2	14	TRBJ2-7	CASSPGLAGYEQYF
NA	TRBV20-1	TRBD2	16	TRBJ2-1	CSATRGRALNWGEQFF
NA	TRBV7-2	NA	14	TRBJ1-5	CASSLAGVTQPQHF
NA	TRBV11-2	NA	16	TRBJ2-3	CASSRRGGDGTDTQYF
NA	TRBV9	TRBD1	14	TRBJ1-5	CASSVGTGGEPQHF
NA	TRBV6-5	TRBD2	17	TRBJ2-1	CASSYVAGGPVAVEQFF
NA	TRBV6-2/TRBV6-3	NA	15	TRBJ2-3	CASSQGAGWSDTQYF
few	TRBV11-2	TRBD2	16	TRBJ2-1	CASSLDHNSGSGEQFF
many	TRBV28	TRBD1	15	TRBJ2-5	CASSLHGTAQETQYF
NA	TRBV5-8	NA	15	TRBJ1-5	CASSLAGRGIQPQHF
NA	TRBV7-9	TRBD2	17	TRBJ2-2	CASSLGTSGSNTGELFF
NA	TRBV7-3	TRBD2	16	TRBJ2-1	CASSLDAPGGWNEQFF
NA	TRBV20-1	TRBD1	14	TRBJ1-2	CSAPGTAINYGYTF
few	TRBV29-1	TRBD2	16	TRBJ2-5	CSGTPSGRALTETQYF
NA	TRBV20-1	NA	12	TRBJ2-7	CSASSEADEQYF
many	TRBV20-1	TRBD2	14	TRBJ2-2	CSAPTSPNTGELFF
few	TRBV6-5	TRBD2	19	TRBJ2-1	CASSLNRGLAGGPHNEQFF